This T cell receptor (beta chain) was found in a study of identical twins (dated by TCRdb to 2016 to 2017). Background on the whole study: To test whether fetal clonotypes persist, this study deep-sequenced TCR alpha and beta repertoires from monozygotic twins, from unrelated adults of various ages, and from cord blood. To rule out contamination, replicate twin experiments were performed at different times with different library preparation protocols.

Every donor was a healthy Caucasian. The study also sequenced three unrelated non-twin adults: a male aged 18 to 30, a male aged 50 to 59 and a female aged 50 to 59. Miltenyi CD45RO+ enrichment and human naive T-cell isolation kits were used to isolate memory (CD45RO+) and naive T cells from PBMC. A distance of 13 bases separates the germline ends of V and J, which lose 1 base and 0 bases respectively. Its CDR3 holds 17 amino acids, cysteine through phenylalanine. Only CDR3 DNA is held: 51 bases, read in frame from base 1. Sequences SEHNR (CDR1) and FQNEAQ (CDR2) are obtained from the germline V gene (reference sequence). Only a few counts were recorded for this clonotype. It has no known antigen specificity. Base qualities are missing; no much larger clone stands one base away. Summary of the overall study and its limitations: Because the same donors could not be followed over many years, conclusions were based on cross-sectional statistical analysis. A weaker excess of twin sharing was found in beta out-of-frame sequences because the signal-to-noise ratio was lowered by fewer shared sequences. Out-of-frame TCR alpha sharing in monozygotic twins was systematically underestimated by recombination models, whereas sharing between unrelated individuals was in agreement with the recombination models. Fewer insertions were carried by abundant cord blood beta clonotypes, a similar but weaker trend appeared in young adult naive repertoires, and no such trend appeared in memory repertoires. Zero-insertion analyses could be partly confounded by invariant T cells such as MAIT and iNKT, although diverse VJ usage argued against such confounding for most clonotypes. Compared with coincidental sharing between unrelated individuals, out-of-frame TCR alpha sequences shared between twins had an excess of sequences with low generation probability.

The library was built by means of 5' RACE. Sequencer: Illumina HiSeq 2000. A universal primer binding site was added through template switching, and the final cDNA carried a unique molecular identifier so that TCR cDNA molecules could be counted accurately. Specific primers in the conserved constant-segment region were used to synthesize first-strand cDNA for the TCR alpha and beta chains. Each cDNA library was double barcoded, with a SMART-Mk sample barcode plus Illumina barcodes, to control for contamination. TruSeq adapter sequences and Illumina sample barcodes were added in two successive PCR steps. Sequencing of the TCR alpha and beta cDNA libraries was done on the Illumina HiSeq platform using custom primers. The authors processed their data as follows. MiGEC processed the raw reads to extract unique molecular identifiers, while MiXCR was used to determine the CDR3 positions. Recombination models were inferred per individual with the repgenHMM and IGoR tools using an EM algorithm. The analysis of shared clonotypes was done with the tcR package in R, with sharing normalized by the product of cloneset sizes. To study raw recombination without the effects of thymic and clonal selection, out-of-frame nonproductive sequences were analyzed. The public sequencing data were trimmed at Q25 with fastp and processed into clonotypes with MiXCR by TCRdb, which kept only in-frame beta chains. CDR3 protein duplicates are merged, each entry listing the most common genes and DNA. It is TCRdb's table, rather than the study itself, that gives the V and J calls and clone size. Within this sample are about 690,000 distinct CDR3 sequences, with roughly 6% of them counted one time only. Approximately 2% of the sample belongs to the ten largest clones.

The chain uses TRBV7-9 and TRBJ2-4; the D gene assignment is ambiguous. The clonotype comes from a man aged 18 to 35 in good health. The specimen was naive T cells sorted from blood. The sample's cell subset or site, from its label and the paper: cells isolated with a human naive T-cell isolation kit. The DNA is TGTGCCAGCAGCTTAGTAGGGCAGCGATTAGCCAAAAACATTCAGTACTTC. This is translated as CASSLVGQRLAKNIQYF.